One and the same sample provided the 7 T cell receptor beta chains below, sequenced in a study of blood T cells in healthy people across ages. Primed by a sample-barcoded 5' primer and a J-beta primer mix, a second PCR proceeded for roughly 7 to 11 cycles. TCRdb processed the 5' RACE reads anew with MiXCR; each CDR3 protein has one entry. The repertoire has roughly 2 million distinct CDR3 sequences, around half of them found once; the top ten carry over 2%. Sequenced: blood. Receptors were obtained from a woman between 40 and 50 years old in good health.

This clonotype was counted a few times. This chain connects TRBV11-2 to TRBJ2-3, with 10 bases lining up with TRBD1. This CDR3 region has 14 residues. V was clipped by 7 bases and J by 2 bases; unmatched bases: 3. Germline-derived CDR1 and CDR2 are SGHAT and FQNNGV. The CDR3 spells CASIGQGDTDTQYF. DNA of the CDR3: TGTGCCAGCATCGGACAGGGGGACACAGATACGCAGTATTTT.

The chain links TRBV28 to TRBJ2-5; D is perhaps TRBD1 (6 bases). CDR1 and CDR2 (germline): MDHEN, SYDVKM. The CDR3 has 13 amino acids. The germline V and J ends were trimmed by 8 bases and 4 bases, with 14 bases remaining between them. CDR3 sequence: CASQTGTGETQYF. CDR3 DNA: TGTGCCAGCCAGACAGGTACGGGAGAGACCCAGTACTTC.

For this clonotype: Since a much larger clone is just one base distant, this may be a read error. V usage is TRBV7-2 and J usage is TRBJ2-3; D unresolved. CDR3 size: 16 residues. With 2 bases removed from V and 2 bases from J, the gap between germline ends came to 14 bases. CDR1 is SGHTA, CDR2 FQGNSA, per germline. CDR3 sequence reads: CASSLMRRMITDTQYF. Here the CDR3 DNA reads TGTGCCAGCAGCTTAATGAGACGAATGATCACAGATACGCAGTATTTT. Supplemented by reference TRBV7-2 and TRBJ2-3, the full variable domain reads GAGVSQSPSNKVTEKGKDVELRCDPISGHTALYWYRQSLGQGLEFLIYFQGNSAPDKSGLPSDRFSAERTGGSVSTLTIQRTQQEDSAVYLCASSLMRRMITDTQYFGPGTRLTVL.

The rearrangement uses TRBV7-2 and TRBJ2-7; D is perhaps TRBD1 (6 bases). The V and J ends lost 2 bases and 7 bases respectively, with 18 bases between them. CDR1 and CDR2 (germline): SGHTA, FQGNSA. The CDR3 is 15 residues long. The CDR3 coding sequence is TGTGCCAGCAGCTTATCTGCAGGGGCTATTAATGAGCAGTACTTC. Translating gives CASSLSAGAINEQYF.

The chain couples TRBV27 to TRBJ1-6; D ambiguous. Germline CDR1 is MNHEY and CDR2 is SMNVEV (reference sequence). This CDR3 region has 13 residues. V was pared by 0 bases and J by 8 bases, with 5 bases between. The DNA for the CDR3 is TGTGCCAGCAGTTTATCCTGGGATTCACCCCTCCACTTT. Its protein is CASSLSWDSPLHF.

V gene TRBV7-3 combines with J gene TRBJ2-1; a possible D gene is TRBD2 (6 bases). CDR1 SGHTA and CDR2 FQGTGA come from the germline V gene. The CDR3 totals 14 residues. V gave up 4 bases and J gave up 8 bases, with 15 bases separating them. Here the CDR3 DNA reads TGTGCCAGCAGCTCGGGACTGGCTAAGGATGAGCAGTTCTTC. Amino acids: CASSSGLAKDEQFF.

This rearrangement joins TRBV5-1 to TRBJ1-2; D is unclear. The CDR3 has 14 residues. Trimming cost V 0 bases and J 1 base, with 7 bases left between them. Germline V lookup: CDR1 SGHRS, CDR2 YFSETQ. DNA for the CDR3: TGCGCCAGCAGCTTGGTTAGCATTAACTATGGCTACACCTTC. Its translation is CASSLVSINYGYTF.